This T cell receptor beta chain was documented in a study of neurological immune-mediated disorders. In its sample, this clonotype was seen many times. Its antigen is unknown. As for time point: longitudinal time-point 2. The healthy controls volunteered at a blood bank in Maryland, USA. The cDNA was generated by 5'RACE with 10-nucleotide random UMIs. TCRdb re-analysed the 5' RACE reads in MiXCR, keeping a single row per CDR3 protein. The sample includes 55,000 to 65,000 distinct CDR3 sequences, about 10% seen only once; the top ten take around an eighth. Germline values: CDR1 MNHEY, CDR2 SVGEGT. CDR3 length: 18 amino acids. Losses at the gene ends were 2 bases for V and 4 bases for J; bases not matched to a gene: 10. Whole-study findings and limits: The level of TCR clonal expansion was highest in patients with HTLV-1-associated myelopathy and lowest in multiple sclerosis, where it fell below the level seen in healthy controls. The expanded clones of different subjects shared no CDR3 amino acid sequences (suggesting private repertoires in all groups).

The sequence was collected from a man aged 30 to 45 in good health. The V and J genes are TRBV6-2 or TRBV6-3 and TRBJ2-5, with 13 bases aligning to TRBD2. Input material: PBMCs. In nucleotides, the CDR3 is TGTGCCAGCAGTTACCCTACCTGGACTAGCGGGAGTCGAGAGACCCAGTACTTC. It translates to CASSYPTWTSGSRETQYF.